The rows below give T cell receptor beta chains drawn from one sample of a study of T cell repertoires in cytomegalovirus infection. Each CDR3 protein gets one entry after TCRdb re-called the reads with MiXCR. The sample lists about 360,000 distinct CDR3 sequences, around 18% occurring once. Material for sequencing was PBMCs. These TCRs come from a human donor in good health (CMV status not recorded). Some clones in this sample may be carry-over from other donors' samples. Both conserved end residues are part of each CDR3. Fields, in order: V gene, clone size, J gene, CDR3 length, D gene, CDR3 DNA, CDR3 protein. D genes are given only for firm matches. The size field is filled for only some rows; it gives once, few, many or a size class.

>TRBV7-2|many|TRBJ2-7|15|TRBD1
TGTGCCAGCAGCTTCGGACAGGGGGCATCCTACGAGCAGTACTTC
CASSFGQGASYEQYF
>TRBV4-1|NA|TRBJ2-4|19|NA
TGCGCCAGCAGCCAATTTATGGCCCTTTCCCCGTGGGGCAAAAACATTCAGTACTTC
CASSQFMALSPWGKNIQYF
>TRBV7-2|many|TRBJ2-3|15|TRBD2
TGTGCCAGCAGACCCCGGGGGGGGGGCACAGATACGCAGTATTTT
CASRPRGGGTDTQYF
>TRBV7-6|many|TRBJ2-2|15|NA
TGTGCCAGCAGCTCAGAAGGGGGAAACACCGGGGAGCTGTTTTTT
CASSSEGGNTGELFF
>TRBV19|few|TRBJ2-7|14|TRBD2
TGTGCCAGTAGTAAAGGACTAGTTCACGACGAGCAGTACTTC
CASSKGLVHDEQYF
>TRBV7-8|many|TRBJ1-2|12|NA
TGTGCCAGCAGCCCCCGGAAGTACGGCTACACCTTC
CASSPRKYGYTF
>TRBV5-4|few|TRBJ2-5|14|TRBD2
TGTGCCAGCACCCTAGCGGGGGGGCTTGAGACCCAGTACTTC
CASTLAGGLETQYF
>TRBV20-1|NA|TRBJ2-4|13|NA
TGCAGTGCCCCCCGGGACGGCAAAAACATTCAGTACTTC
CSAPRDGKNIQYF
>TRBV7-2|many|TRBJ2-1|14|TRBD1
TGTGCCAGCAGCCCTTCGACAGGGCCCAATGAGCAGTTCTTC
CASSPSTGPNEQFF
>TRBV5-1|NA|TRBJ1-6|15|NA
TGCGCCAGCGGACTGGGTGGGACTCACACAGAACCCCTCCACTTT
CASGLGGTHTEPLHF
>TRBV10-3|NA|TRBJ1-1|15|TRBD1
TGTGCCATCAGAGGACAGGGGGCTGGATACACTGAAGCTTTCTTT
CAIRGQGAGYTEAFF
>TRBV5-1|few|TRBJ1-3|16|NA
TGCGCCAGCAGCTCATCAGGCCCGGGATCTGGAAACACCATATATTTT
CASSSSGPGSGNTIYF
>TRBV27|NA|TRBJ2-1|15|TRBD2
TGTGCCAGCAGTTCCGGGACTAGCTCCTACAATGAGCAGTTCTTC
CASSSGTSSYNEQFF
>TRBV5-4|many|TRBJ2-5|15|TRBD2
TGTGCCAGCAGCCGGACTAGCGCTTACCAAGAGACCCAGTACTTC
CASSRTSAYQETQYF
>TRBV28|many|TRBJ1-6|14|NA
TGTGCCAGCATCGCCGAGATACTTAATTCACCCCTCCACTTT
CASIAEILNSPLHF
>TRBV4-1|NA|TRBJ2-1|15|NA
TGCGCCAGCAGCCAAGGGTTAGAAGCCTACAATGAGCAGTTCTTC
CASSQGLEAYNEQFF
>TRBV5-8|NA|TRBJ2-7|14|NA
TGTGCCAGCAGCTTGACAGCCGTTGGGGACGAGCAGTACTTC
CASSLTAVGDEQYF
>TRBV7-2|NA|TRBJ2-5|16|TRBD2
TGTGCCAGCAGCTTAAATGCCGCGGGGGGGCGGGAGACCCAGTACTTC
CASSLNAAGGRETQYF
>TRBV11-3|NA|TRBJ1-1|14|NA
TGTGCCAGCAGCTTAGTTGGGGCTTGGACTGAAGCTTTCTTT
CASSLVGAWTEAFF
>TRBV18|few|TRBJ2-1|17|NA
TGTGCCAGCTCACCAACGGGCGGCAGGGGATCCTACAATGAGCAGTTCTTC
CASSPTGGRGSYNEQFF
>TRBV7-8|many|TRBJ2-5|17|TRBD2
TGTGCCAGCAGCTTAGGTCGGGGCGGGGGGGCAGGAGAGACCCAGTACTTC
CASSLGRGGGAGETQYF
>TRBV6-2/TRBV6-3|many|TRBJ1-1|17|TRBD1
TGTGCCAGCAGATTGGACAGGGCGAGACGCCGGACCACTGAAGCTTTCTTT
CASRLDRARRRTTEAFF
>TRBV6-4|NA|TRBJ2-1|14|NA
TGTGCCAGCAGTGAAGGGTCGACTAGCAATGAGCAGTTCTTC
CASSEGSTSNEQFF
>TRBV12-3/TRBV12-4|few|TRBJ2-5|15|TRBD1
TGTGCCAGCAGTTTAGTCGGGACAGGGGGAGAGACCCAGTACTTC
CASSLVGTGGETQYF
>TRBV4-1|many|TRBJ1-4|19|NA
TGTGCCAGCAGCAAAAGGGATGGCGGCAGTTCGACGGCTAATGAAAAACTGTTTTTT
CASSKRDGGSSTANEKLFF
>TRBV4-2|many|TRBJ1-1|15|TRBD1
TGTGCCAGCAGCCCCGACAGGGCCTTGGGCACTGAAGCTTTCTTT
CASSPDRALGTEAFF
>TRBV19|many|TRBJ1-5|15|NA
TGTGCCAGTAGTATTGGGACGTCGGTCAATCAGCCCCAGCATTTT
CASSIGTSVNQPQHF
>TRBV5-6|few|TRBJ1-5|17|NA
TGTGCCAGCAGCTTGGGCGGTTTTATTAATAGCAATCAGCCCCAGCATTTT
CASSLGGFINSNQPQHF
>TRBV7-9|NA|TRBJ1-1|12|NA
TGTGCCAGTGATCAGGGGATACGTACAGCTTTCTTT
CASDQGIRTAFF
>TRBV7-2|many|TRBJ2-7|14|NA
TGTGCCAGCAGCCAAAAGAGGGTGAATGGCGAGCAGTACTTC
CASSQKRVNGEQYF
>TRBV7-2|many|TRBJ2-3|12|NA
TGTGCCAGCAGTCAGCCCGGGGATACGCAGTATTTT
CASSQPGDTQYF
>TRBV20-1|NA|TRBJ2-3|14|NA
TGCAGTGCTATGTGGGGACCTAGCACAGATACGCAGTATTTT
CSAMWGPSTDTQYF
>TRBV7-8|many|TRBJ2-4|14|NA
TGTGCCAGCAGTCATCCCGGGGTTGTAGACATTCAGTACTTC
CASSHPGVVDIQYF
>TRBV6-1|many|TRBJ1-2|15|NA
TGTGCCAGCAGTGAAGTCCAGGCGGACATCTATGGCTACACCTTC
CASSEVQADIYGYTF
>TRBV7-6|few|TRBJ2-3|16|TRBD2
TGTGCCAGCAGCATCCGACTAGCGGGGGCCACAGATACGCAGTATTTT
CASSIRLAGATDTQYF
>TRBV5-4|few|TRBJ2-7|15|TRBD2
TGTGCCAGCAGCTTGGGGGGACTAGCGGCCCACGAGCAGTACTTC
CASSLGGLAAHEQYF
>TRBV6-2/TRBV6-3|NA|TRBJ2-5|11|NA
TGTGCCAGCAGTTATACGGGCTCCCAGTACTTC
CASSYTGSQYF
>TRBV4-3|few|TRBJ1-5|15|NA
TGCGCCAGCAGCCCCCTGTGGGGTAGCAATCAGCCCCAGCATTTT
CASSPLWGSNQPQHF
>TRBV6-4|few|TRBJ2-3|14|NA
TGTGCCAGCAGTCCCCGGGCCGGAGGTTATACGCAGTATTTT
CASSPRAGGYTQYF
>TRBV6-1|NA|TRBJ1-1|13|NA
TGTGCCAGCCAAGCCGCTCGGGGGGGAAAGGCTTTCTTT
CASQAARGGKAFF
>TRBV12-3/TRBV12-4|few|TRBJ1-5|15|NA
TGTGCCAGCAGTTTAGGGCTGGCAGGGGTTCAGCCCCAGCATTTT
CASSLGLAGVQPQHF
>TRBV12-3/TRBV12-4|few|TRBJ2-3|15|TRBD1
TGTGCCACCACCTTAGGGGGCCGTGGCACAGATACGCAGTATTTT
CATTLGGRGTDTQYF
>TRBV27|NA|TRBJ2-3|16|TRBD2
TGTGCCAGCAGTTCCCGAGCGGGACCCTGGTATGATACGCAGTATTTT
CASSSRAGPWYDTQYF
>TRBV7-2|many|TRBJ2-7|17|TRBD2
TGTGCCAGCAGCTCCGCCGGGACTAGCGGGGGTACCTACGAGCAGTACTTC
CASSSAGTSGGTYEQYF
>TRBV7-2|NA|TRBJ1-5|15|NA
TGTGCCAGCAGCTTAGAGTCCGGCAGGGGTCAGCCCCAGCATTTT
CASSLESGRGQPQHF
>TRBV7-9|few|TRBJ1-1|15|NA
TGTGCCAGCAGCTTAGGGGACGGCATGAACACTGAAGCTTTCTTT
CASSLGDGMNTEAFF
>TRBV20-1|NA|TRBJ2-7|15|NA
TGCAGTGCTAAAGCGGCGAGTAGGAACTCCTACGAGCAGTACTTC
CSAKAASRNSYEQYF
>TRBV2|few|TRBJ2-4|14|TRBD2
TGTGCCAGCAGTTCGAGCGGGGGACAAAACATTCAGTACTTC
CASSSSGGQNIQYF
>TRBV5-6|many|TRBJ2-5|16|TRBD2
TGTGCCAGCAGCTTCTTTAGCGGGGGACGCCAAGAGACCCAGTACTTC
CASSFFSGGRQETQYF
>TRBV7-2|NA|TRBJ2-1|15|NA
TGTGCCAGCAGCTATCTGGTGGGGTCGGACAATGAGCAGTTCTTC
CASSYLVGSDNEQFF